The present entry profiles one T cell receptor (beta chain) with its context. Its target is unknown. Germline CDR1 SQVTM, CDR2 ANQGSEA. The V end was cut by 5 bases, the J end by 1 base, with 11 bases between. The CDR3 runs 13 residues. The entry originates in a study of PD-L1 blockade in urothelial cancer. Study as a whole: When blood samples were assessed, the median T cell count was around 150,000. The study's findings and limits: When measured at 3 weeks, tumor-associated blood clones expanded more in durable-benefit patients.

Assay: immunoSEQ multiplex PCR; the TCRdb copy retains only in-frame clones and omits some. Here the sample spans fewer than 25,000 clones, approximately 90% being singletons. This TCR was recovered from a man aged 50 to 59 with urothelial cancer. Specimen: PBMCs, collected around atezolizumab (anti-PD-L1) treatment. The chain uses TRBV29-1 and TRBJ1-1; TRBD1 is a possible D gene (6 bases). Here the CDR3 reads CSVPGAGNTEAFF. The CDR3 DNA sequence: TGCAGCGTTCCAGGGGCCGGGAACACTGAAGCTTTCTTT. Full variable domain (remainder filled in from reference TRBV29-1 and TRBJ1-1): SAVISQKPSRDICQRGTSLTIQCQVDSQVTMMFWYRQQPGQSLTLIATANQGSEATYESGFVIDKFPISRPNLTFSTLTVSNMSPEDSSIYLCSVPGAGNTEAFFGQGTRLTVV.